Listed below are T cell receptor beta chains from one sample, sequenced in a study of cytomegalovirus exposure and HLA in healthy donors. Only in-frame clones appear in the TCRdb table, and some are missing; sequencing was by immunoSEQ multiplex PCR. Of tens of thousands of clones in the sample, less than 85% were seen once. Sequencing used PBMCs. The receptors stem from a woman between 18 and 29 years old in good health and CMV-seropositive. CDR3s include the opening cysteine and the closing phenylalanine or tryptophan. Each record gives: D gene, clone size, J gene, V gene, CDR3 protein, CDR3 DNA. The D gene is left open where the match is weak. Expanded clones are given a class, and other clones once, few, many or no size at all.

D gene: .
clone size: .
J gene: TRBJ1-1
V gene: TRBV11-2
CDR3 protein: CASSLTPPTGPEAFF
CDR3 DNA: TGTGCCAGCAGCTTAACTCCCCCCACAGGACCCGAAGCTTTCTTT

D gene: TRBD1
clone size: .
J gene: TRBJ1-5
V gene: TRBV7-9
CDR3 protein: CASRGQGISNQPQHF
CDR3 DNA: TGTGCCAGCAGGGGACAGGGTATCAGCAATCAGCCCCAGCATTTT

D gene: TRBD2
clone size: .
J gene: TRBJ2-1
V gene: TRBV29-1
CDR3 protein: CSETGGSDNEQFF
CDR3 DNA: TGCAGCGAAACTGGCGGGAGTGACAATGAGCAGTTCTTC

D gene: TRBD2
clone size: .
J gene: TRBJ2-1
V gene: TRBV27
CDR3 protein: CASSIAGNSYNEQFF
CDR3 DNA: TGTGCCAGTTCCATAGCGGGAAACTCCTACAATGAGCAGTTCTTC

D gene: TRBD2
clone size: .
J gene: TRBJ2-7
V gene: TRBV4-2
CDR3 protein: CASSQVGLAGVYYEQYF
CDR3 DNA: TGTGCCAGCAGCCAAGTGGGACTAGCGGGAGTATACTACGAGCAGTACTTC

D gene: TRBD2
clone size: once
J gene: TRBJ2-1
V gene: TRBV29-1
CDR3 protein: CSWLTSGRRGQFF
CDR3 DNA: TGCAGCTGGCTGACTAGCGGGAGGAGGGGGCAGTTCTTC

D gene: .
clone size: .
J gene: TRBJ1-6
V gene: TRBV28
CDR3 protein: CASSTGGSGDSPLHF
CDR3 DNA: TGTGCCAGCAGTACCGGGGGATCTGGGGATTCACCCCTCCACTTT

D gene: TRBD2
clone size: .
J gene: TRBJ2-3
V gene: TRBV5-1
CDR3 protein: CASSSGLAGLDTQYF
CDR3 DNA: TGCGCCAGCAGCTCCGGACTAGCGGGGTTAGATACGCAGTATTTT

D gene: .
clone size: .
J gene: TRBJ1-3
V gene: TRBV19
CDR3 protein: CASSIVSSGNTIYF
CDR3 DNA: TGTGCCAGTAGTATAGTCAGCTCTGGAAACACCATATATTTT

D gene: .
clone size: .
J gene: TRBJ2-3
V gene: TRBV6-5
CDR3 protein: CASSYTITDTQYF
CDR3 DNA: TGTGCCAGCAGTTACACTATTACAGATACGCAGTATTTT

D gene: TRBD2
clone size: .
J gene: TRBJ2-3
V gene: TRBV9
CDR3 protein: CASSASGSGGTDTQYF
CDR3 DNA: TGTGCCAGCAGCGCCTCAGGTAGCGGGGGCACAGATACGCAGTATTTT

D gene: TRBD1
clone size: .
J gene: TRBJ2-1
V gene: TRBV18
CDR3 protein: CASSPDRDDNEQFF
CDR3 DNA: TGTGCCAGCTCACCTGACAGGGATGACAATGAGCAGTTCTTC

D gene: .
clone size: .
J gene: TRBJ2-4
V gene: TRBV13
CDR3 protein: CASSLGRGAKNIQYF
CDR3 DNA: TGTGCCAGCAGCTTAGGCCGAGGAGCCAAAAACATTCAGTACTTC

D gene: TRBD1
clone size: .
J gene: TRBJ2-7
V gene: TRBV6-1
CDR3 protein: CASSTLDRAHYEQYF
CDR3 DNA: TGTGCCAGCAGTACCCTGGACAGGGCTCACTACGAGCAGTACTTC

D gene: .
clone size: .
J gene: TRBJ2-1
V gene: TRBV9
CDR3 protein: CASSVTPQTRGSYNEQFF
CDR3 DNA: TGTGCCAGCAGCGTAACCCCCCAGACCAGGGGCTCCTACAATGAGCAGTTCTTC

D gene: TRBD2
clone size: .
J gene: TRBJ2-5
V gene: TRBV9
CDR3 protein: CASSVGGTNQETQYF
CDR3 DNA: TGTGCCAGCAGCGTAGGCGGGACTAACCAAGAGACCCAGTACTTC

D gene: TRBD1
clone size: .
J gene: TRBJ2-7
V gene: TRBV9
CDR3 protein: CASSVSGTGSPYEQYF
CDR3 DNA: TGTGCCAGCAGCGTATCCGGGACAGGTTCCCCCTACGAGCAGTACTTC

D gene: .
clone size: .
J gene: TRBJ1-4
V gene: TRBV28
CDR3 protein: CASSPRLRGEKLFF
CDR3 DNA: TGTGCCAGCAGCCCGCGACTCCGGGGGGAAAAACTGTTTTTT

D gene: TRBD2
clone size: .
J gene: TRBJ2-7
V gene: TRBV13
CDR3 protein: CASSPKFSSLGLAGGPHEQYF
CDR3 DNA: TGTGCCAGCAGCCCGAAATTTAGCTCACTGGGACTAGCGGGAGGGCCCCACGAGCAGTACTTC

D gene: .
clone size: few
J gene: TRBJ2-5
V gene: TRBV7-2
CDR3 protein: CASSSEDRVKETQYF
CDR3 DNA: TGTGCCAGCAGCTCAGAGGACAGAGTTAAAGAGACCCAGTACTTC

D gene: TRBD1
clone size: .
J gene: TRBJ2-2
V gene: TRBV2
CDR3 protein: CASSRTGGFGELFF
CDR3 DNA: TGTGCCAGCAGTAGAACAGGGGGTTTCGGGGAGCTGTTTTTT

D gene: TRBD2
clone size: few
J gene: TRBJ2-5
V gene: TRBV9
CDR3 protein: CASSSHALAGSETQYF
CDR3 DNA: TGTGCCAGCAGCTCCCACGCACTAGCGGGTAGTGAGACCCAGTACTTC

D gene: TRBD2
clone size: .
J gene: TRBJ2-1
V gene: TRBV5-1
CDR3 protein: CASSQPSGGARREQFF
CDR3 DNA: TGCGCCAGCAGCCAACCTAGCGGGGGGGCTCGTCGTGAGCAGTTCTTC

D gene: .
clone size: once
J gene: TRBJ2-5
V gene: TRBV6-5
CDR3 protein: CASSYSIRSWETQYF
CDR3 DNA: TGTGCCAGCAGTTACTCGATCCGGAGCTGGGAGACCCAGTACTTC

D gene: TRBD2
clone size: .
J gene: TRBJ2-4
V gene: TRBV4-3
CDR3 protein: CASSQGTSGSTKNIQYF
CDR3 DNA: TGCGCCAGCAGCCAAGGCACTAGCGGGAGTACCAAAAACATTCAGTACTTC

D gene: .
clone size: .
J gene: TRBJ2-2
V gene: TRBV11-2
CDR3 protein: CASSLVGAGPNTGELFF
CDR3 DNA: TGTGCCAGCAGCTTAGTAGGGGCGGGGCCGAACACCGGGGAGCTGTTTTTT

D gene: TRBD1
clone size: once
J gene: TRBJ2-1
V gene: TRBV5-1
CDR3 protein: CASRTGNNEQFF
CDR3 DNA: TGCGCCAGCCGGACAGGGAACAATGAGCAGTTCTTC

D gene: .
clone size: .
J gene: TRBJ1-2
V gene: TRBV5-8
CDR3 protein: CASTPEGEKNYGYTF
CDR3 DNA: TGTGCCAGCACACCTGAGGGGGAAAAAAACTATGGCTACACCTTC

D gene: .
clone size: .
J gene: TRBJ2-1
V gene: TRBV11-2
CDR3 protein: CASSVVIGGGRHEQFF
CDR3 DNA: TGTGCCAGCAGTGTGGTTATTGGCGGAGGGAGGCATGAGCAGTTCTTC

D gene: .
clone size: .
J gene: TRBJ1-5
V gene: TRBV30
CDR3 protein: CAWKSPQGLQPQHF
CDR3 DNA: TGTGCCTGGAAGTCTCCGCAGGGGCTACAGCCCCAGCATTTT

D gene: TRBD1
clone size: .
J gene: TRBJ2-2
V gene: TRBV7-3
CDR3 protein: CASSLTGTVTGELFF
CDR3 DNA: TGTGCCAGCAGCTTAACGGGGACAGTTACCGGGGAGCTGTTTTTT

D gene: TRBD1
clone size: .
J gene: TRBJ1-5
V gene: TRBV11-1
CDR3 protein: CAWSLGGQGYDGNQPQHF
CDR3 DNA: TGTGCCTGGTCTCTCGGGGGACAGGGTTATGATGGCAATCAGCCCCAGCATTTT

D gene: TRBD2
clone size: once
J gene: TRBJ2-5
V gene: TRBV13
CDR3 protein: CASSPSGRASETQYF
CDR3 DNA: TGTGCCAGCAGCCCAAGCGGGAGGGCCTCAGAGACCCAGTACTTC

D gene: .
clone size: .
J gene: TRBJ2-7
V gene: TRBV6-5
CDR3 protein: CASSYSTDYEQYF
CDR3 DNA: TGTGCCAGCAGTTATTCCACAGACTACGAGCAGTACTTC

D gene: TRBD1
clone size: once
J gene: TRBJ2-2
V gene: TRBV15
CDR3 protein: CATSRGSGGNTGELFF
CDR3 DNA: TGTGCCACCAGCAGAGGCTCAGGGGGGAACACCGGGGAGCTGTTTTTT

D gene: TRBD1
clone size: .
J gene: TRBJ1-1
V gene: TRBV25-1
CDR3 protein: CASEDRGKAFF
CDR3 DNA: TGTGCCAGCGAGGACAGGGGTAAAGCTTTCTTT

D gene: TRBD1
clone size: .
J gene: TRBJ2-5
V gene: TRBV7-7
CDR3 protein: CASSLAPGDSLRTQYF
CDR3 DNA: TGTGCTAGCAGCTTAGCTCCAGGGGACAGTCTAAGGACCCAGTACTTC

D gene: .
clone size: few
J gene: TRBJ2-1
V gene: TRBV7-2
CDR3 protein: CASSLASGVNEQFF
CDR3 DNA: TGTGCCAGCAGCTTAGCATCCGGGGTTAATGAGCAGTTCTTC

D gene: TRBD1
clone size: .
J gene: TRBJ1-2
V gene: TRBV19
CDR3 protein: CASSRTGTGAFYGYTF
CDR3 DNA: TGTGCCAGTAGTAGAACTGGGACAGGGGCATTCTATGGCTACACCTTC

D gene: TRBD2
clone size: .
J gene: TRBJ2-1
V gene: TRBV28
CDR3 protein: CASSLQTSQPLYNEQFF
CDR3 DNA: TGTGCCAGCAGCCTCCAGACTAGCCAACCGCTCTACAATGAGCAGTTCTTC

D gene: TRBD1
clone size: once
J gene: TRBJ1-2
V gene: TRBV5-4
CDR3 protein: CASSWGTGGDGYTF
CDR3 DNA: TGTGCCAGCAGCTGGGGGACAGGGGGCGATGGCTACACCTTC

D gene: TRBD1
clone size: .
J gene: TRBJ1-2
V gene: TRBV6-5
CDR3 protein: CASSFRQGVNYGYTF
CDR3 DNA: TGTGCCAGCAGTTTTCGACAGGGGGTTAACTATGGCTACACCTTC

D gene: .
clone size: once
J gene: TRBJ2-5
V gene: TRBV7-9
CDR3 protein: CASSFPTGQETQYF
CDR3 DNA: TGTGCCAGCAGCTTTCCGACCGGGCAAGAGACCCAGTACTTC

D gene: .
clone size: .
J gene: TRBJ2-5
V gene: TRBV29-1
CDR3 protein: CSVVAGGETQYF
CDR3 DNA: TGCAGCGTCGTGGCAGGAGGAGAGACCCAGTACTTC

D gene: TRBD1
clone size: .
J gene: TRBJ2-7
V gene: TRBV19
CDR3 protein: CASSGWGQGLNEQYF
CDR3 DNA: TGTGCCAGTAGCGGCTGGGGACAGGGTTTAAACGAGCAGTACTTC